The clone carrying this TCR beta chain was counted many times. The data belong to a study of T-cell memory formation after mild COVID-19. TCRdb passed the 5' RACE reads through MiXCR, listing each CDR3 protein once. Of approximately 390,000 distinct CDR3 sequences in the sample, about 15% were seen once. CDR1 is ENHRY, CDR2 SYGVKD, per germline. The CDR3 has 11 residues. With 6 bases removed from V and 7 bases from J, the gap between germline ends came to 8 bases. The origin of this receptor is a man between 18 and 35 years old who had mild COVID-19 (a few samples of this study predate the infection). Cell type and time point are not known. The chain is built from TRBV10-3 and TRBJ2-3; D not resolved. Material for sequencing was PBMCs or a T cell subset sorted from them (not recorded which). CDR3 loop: CAIRTNNTQYF. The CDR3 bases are TGTGCCATCAGGACCAATAATACGCAGTATTTT.